Below are 25 T cell receptor beta chains sequenced from a single sample in a study of cytomegalovirus exposure and HLA in healthy donors. PCR involved 60 Vbeta and 13 Jbeta primers. Method: immunoSEQ multiplex PCR; TCRdb's copy keeps in-frame clones and lacks some. Of about 130,000 clones listed, approximately 10% are singletons. The sample comprised PBMCs. Every receptor here comes from a woman aged 18-30 years in good health and CMV-seropositive.

This clone appeared a few times. This chain connects TRBV4-2 to TRBJ2-1; D possibly corresponds to TRBD2 (6 bases). The V end lost 4 bases, the J end lost 2 bases, and 18 bases lay between the germline ends. Germline lookup yields CDR1 LGHNA and CDR2 YNFKEQ. This CDR3 has 17 residues. CDR3 protein: CASSPWDGSGTYNEQFF. CDR3 DNA: TGTGCCAGCAGCCCATGGGATGGTAGCGGTACCTACAATGAGCAGTTCTTC.

The V and J genes are TRBV28 and TRBJ2-1; D ambiguous. V lost 8 bases and J 4 bases, leaving 21 bases between the germline ends. This CDR3 is 16 amino acids long. Germline CDR1 reads MDHEN; CDR2 reads SYDVKM. This chain's CDR3 is CASQKAPRKKYNEQFF. As DNA, the CDR3 is TGTGCCAGCCAAAAAGCCCCCCGTAAGAAGTACAATGAGCAGTTCTTC.

The rearrangement uses TRBV7-9 and TRBJ1-1, with a weak D call TRBD1 (5 bases). V was shortened by 6 bases and J by 4 bases, with 18 bases between the two germline ends. Germline CDR1 reads SEHNR; CDR2 reads FQNEAQ (reference sequence). The CDR3 spans 15 residues. In DNA form, the CDR3 reads TGTGCCAGCAGGCCTACCAGTGACAGAACCACTGAAGCTTTCTTT. It is translated as CASRPTSDRTTEAFF.

To note about this clone: Different DNA sequences within this sample yield the same CDR3. The chain joins TRBV7-9 to TRBJ2-5; D possibly corresponds to TRBD1 (6 bases). From germline, CDR1 is SEHNR and CDR2 FQNEAQ (reference sequence). There are 15 residues in the CDR3. The ends were cut back, 1 base at V and 4 bases at J, with 13 bases in the middle. The DNA for the CDR3 is TGTGCCAGCAGCTTAGGTGGGGGCTGGGGAGAGACCCAGTACTTC. This codes for CASSLGGGWGETQYF.

The rearrangement joins TRBV2 to TRBJ1-4, with 7 nucleotides matching TRBD1. Germline V gene sequence: CDR1 SNHLY, CDR2 FYNNEI. The CDR3 loop spans 13 amino acids. J lost 8 bases, V lost 11 bases, and 11 bases had no gene match. This CDR3 reads CAGQQGIGEKLFF. The DNA for the CDR3 is TGTGCCGGACAACAGGGGATCGGAGAAAAACTGTTTTTT. The full variable domain, its missing parts supplied by reference TRBV2 and TRBJ1-4, is EPEVTQTPSHQVTQMGQEVILRCVPISNHLYFYWYRQILGQKVEFLVSFYNNEISEKSEIFDDQFSVERPDGSNFTLKIRSTKLEDSAMYFCAGQQGIGEKLFFGSGTQLSVL.

DNA for the CDR3: TGTGCCAGCAGTTACCCGGACCAGGGGGCACGGGGCTACACCTTC. Translated: CASSYPDQGARGYTF. V is TRBV6-6 and J is TRBJ1-2, with 8 bases that match TRBD1. Unmatched junction bases numbered 10, after V lost 2 bases and J lost 8 bases. This CDR3 spans 15 amino acids. Per germline, CDR1 MNHNY and CDR2 SVGAGI (reference sequence).

This clone has a handful of counts. CDR3 region: CASSTSGGNIQYF. As DNA, the CDR3 is TGTGCCAGCAGCACCTCGGGTGGAAACATTCAGTACTTC. The chain has TRBV7-2 and TRBJ2-4; unclear D gene. The CDR3 contains 13 residues. Trimming took off 5 bases at V and 6 bases at J, with 11 bases between the two ends. The germline CDR1 and CDR2 sequences are SGHTA and FQGNSA.

This clone was recorded a few times. The rearrangement joins TRBV18 to TRBJ2-5; tentatively, D is TRBD2 (5 bases). CDR1 is KGHSH and CDR2 is LQKENI in the germline V gene. The V and J ends lost 3 bases and 5 bases respectively, with 10 bases between them. The CDR3 has 13 amino acids. CDR3: CASSPRARETQYF. In nucleotides, the CDR3 is TGTGCCAGCTCACCGAGGGCCCGGGAGACCCAGTACTTC. The full variable domain, its missing parts supplied by reference TRBV18 and TRBJ2-5, is NAGVMQNPRHLVRRRGQEARLRCSPMKGHSHVYWYRQLPEEGLKFMVYLQKENIIDESGMPKERFSAEFPKEGPSILRIQQVVRGDSAAYFCASSPRARETQYFGPGTRLLVL.

The rearrangement links TRBV11-3 to TRBJ2-1; D unresolved. Trimming removed 0 bases at V and 6 bases at J, with 6 bases between. The germline CDR1 and CDR2 sequences are SGHNT and YENEEA. The CDR3 is made up of 13 amino acids. The CDR3 loop reads CASSLEASNEQFF. CDR3 nucleotide sequence: TGTGCCAGCAGCTTAGAGGCCAGCAATGAGCAGTTCTTC.

The genes are TRBV28 and TRBJ1-2; 8 bases map to TRBD1. The V and J ends lost 1 base and 0 bases, in that order; junction bases with no gene match: 10. CDR3 length: 18 residues. Germline V lookup: CDR1 MDHEN, CDR2 SYDVKM. For the CDR3, the DNA is TGTGCCAGCAGTTTATTGGCAGGGGGCAACCTAGCTAACTATGGCTACACCTTC. This sequence encodes CASSLLAGGNLANYGYTF.

The V and J genes are TRBV11-2 and TRBJ2-7; maybe TRBD2 (5 bases). This CDR3 is 17 amino acids long. V dropped 0 bases and J dropped 0 bases, with 15 bases sitting between them. Germline values: CDR1 SGHAT, CDR2 FQNNGV. This chain's CDR3 is CASSLEGSGSASYEQYF. CDR3 sequence (DNA): TGTGCCAGCAGCTTAGAGGGTTCGGGGAGTGCCTCCTACGAGCAGTACTTC.

V and J are TRBV29-1 and TRBJ2-7; unclear D gene. The CDR3 totals 12 residues. V dropped 0 bases and J dropped 4 bases, with 7 bases sitting between them. Germline V gene sequence: CDR1 SQVTM, CDR2 ANQGSEA. CDR3 loop: CSVEDPSYEQYF. The CDR3 DNA reads TGCAGCGTTGAAGACCCTAGTTACGAGCAGTACTTC.

A few counts support this clone. The chain recombines TRBV7-8 with TRBJ1-2; TRBD1 might be the D (6 bases). There are 17 residues in the CDR3. Germline V gene lookup returns CDR1 SGHVS and CDR2 FQNEAQ. V lost 4 bases and J lost 0, with 18 bases in between. The CDR3 spells CASSWSGVGYTNYGYTF. In nucleotides, the CDR3 is TGTGCCAGCAGCTGGTCAGGGGTCGGATACACTAACTATGGCTACACCTTC.

The V call is TRBV6-6, the J call TRBJ1-4, with TRBD1 as a possible D gene (5 bases). The CDR3 has 15 amino acids. CDR1 is MNHNY and CDR2 is SVGAGI in the germline V gene (reference sequence). Trimming stripped 0 bases from V and 8 bases from J, with 13 bases between. The CDR3 sequence is CASSYSRQGGEKLFF. Written as DNA, the CDR3 is TGTGCCAGCAGTTACTCACGGCAGGGAGGAGAAAAACTGTTTTTT.

The chain couples TRBV4-1 to TRBJ2-7, with 7 bases that match TRBD1. Germline V gives CDR1 MGHRA, CDR2 YSYEKL. This CDR3 comprises 15 residues. V trimming: 2 bases; J trimming: 10 bases; junction bases outside the gene matches: 14. This chain's CDR3 is CASSQPTTGLGDQYF. As DNA, the CDR3 is TGCGCCAGCAGCCAACCAACGACAGGGCTCGGGGATCAGTACTTC.

The chain recombines TRBV14 with TRBJ2-3; D possibly corresponds to TRBD2 (5 bases). This CDR3 is 15 amino acids long. The germline V and J ends were trimmed by 4 bases and 0 bases, with 11 bases remaining between them. The germline CDR1 and CDR2 sequences are SGHDN and FVKESK. This CDR3 is CASSRIRGSTDTQYF. The DNA for the CDR3 is TGTGCCAGCAGCCGAATTCGGGGAAGCACAGATACGCAGTATTTT.

This clone was picked up one time. The chain links TRBV14 to TRBJ1-4; 7 nucleotides agree with TRBD1. CDR3 length: 15 amino acids. The germline V gene encodes CDR1 SGHDN and CDR2 FVKESK. Germline trimming cut 3 bases from V and 4 bases from J; bases unmatched to any gene: 5. The CDR3 nucleotides read TGTGCCAGCAGCCACTGGACAGGTATTAATGAAAAACTGTTTTTT. Amino acid sequence: CASSHWTGINEKLFF.

The rearrangement links TRBV2 to TRBJ1-2; no definite D call. CDR3 length equals 15 residues. V shed 3 bases and J shed 5 bases, with 16 bases lying between them. The germline gives CDR1 SNHLY, CDR2 FYNNEI. The CDR3, as DNA: TGTGCCAGCAGTGACGAGGGCGGCAGGAATTATGGCTACACCTTC. Its protein is CASSDEGGRNYGYTF.

This clone was counted only a few times. The chain couples TRBV19 to TRBJ1-5; D gene uncertain. This CDR3 has 14 residues. Trimming removed 3 bases from V and 6 bases from J, with 12 bases in between. CDR1 LNHDA and CDR2 SQIVND come from the germline V gene (reference sequence). The CDR3 is CASSMARGSQPQHF. For the CDR3, the DNA is TGTGCCAGTAGTATGGCCAGAGGGTCTCAGCCCCAGCATTTT.

This clone was seen a few times. The V gene is TRBV30, the J gene TRBJ1-3; D unclear. The CDR3 is 13 residues long. V was cut by 2 bases and J by 0 bases, with 5 bases left in between. Germline V lookup: CDR1 GTSNPN, CDR2 SVGIG (reference sequence). The DNA for the CDR3 is TGTGCCTGGAGTAAGAGCTCTGGAAACACCATATATTTT. Protein sequence: CAWSKSSGNTIYF.

This clone has more than one count but fewer than ten. V is TRBV11-2 and J is TRBJ2-7, with 9 bases lining up with TRBD1. In germline, CDR1 is SGHAT, CDR2 FQNNGV. The CDR3 extends over 14 amino acids. V dropped 6 bases and J dropped 1; count of bases not matched to a gene: 4. The CDR3: CASSLGTGSYEQYF. The CDR3 DNA reads TGTGCCAGCAGTTTGGGGACAGGGTCCTACGAGCAGTACTTC.

This clone was picked up a small number of times. This sample also contains other DNA sequences that code for the same CDR3. V gene TRBV5-1 combines with J gene TRBJ2-1, with 9 bases fitting TRBD2. The CDR3 has 15 residues. V lost 2 bases to trimming and J lost 1 base; unmatched junction nucleotides: 1. Per germline, CDR1 SGHRS and CDR2 YFSETQ. The CDR3 protein is CASSLGLASYNEQFF. The CDR3 region has the DNA TGCGCCAGCAGCTTAGGACTAGCGTCCTACAATGAGCAGTTCTTC.

The chain uses TRBV18 and TRBJ1-5; D not certain. V shed 6 bases and J shed 4 bases, with 13 bases lying between them. The CDR3 has 14 residues. Germline lookup yields CDR1 KGHSH and CDR2 LQKENI. The CDR3: CASSDFSENQPQHF. CDR3 nucleotides: TGTGCCAGCTCGGACTTTTCAGAGAATCAGCCCCAGCATTTT.

The chain joins TRBV27 to TRBJ2-7, with TRBD2 identical over 7 bases. This CDR3 contains 17 residues. The germline V gene encodes CDR1 MNHEY and CDR2 SMNVEV (reference sequence). V shed 2 bases and J 0 bases; nucleotides not matched to a gene: 10. CDR3 amino acids: CASSLGLAEVHSYEQYF. Here the CDR3 DNA reads TGTGCCAGCAGTTTAGGCCTAGCGGAGGTTCACTCCTACGAGCAGTACTTC.

J is TRBJ1-6 and V is TRBV6-5; 9 nucleotides match TRBD1. The CDR3 is 15 residues long. J was trimmed by 7 bases and V by 7 bases; bases with no gene match: 8. From germline, CDR1 is MNHEY and CDR2 SVGAGI. The DNA for the CDR3 is TGTGCCAGCAAAACAAAGGGGACAGGGAATTCACCCCTCCACTTT. This gives the protein CASKTKGTGNSPLHF.